Listed here are 10 T cell receptor beta chains from one sample, sequenced in a study of T cell responses to AZD1222 COVID-19 vaccine. Sequencing used immunoSEQ multiplex PCR; TCRdb keeps in-frame clones, though not all of them. The table shows 75,000 to 100,000 clones, with roughly nine tenths occurring only once. Sequencing was performed on peripheral blood, taken on day 0 of AZD1222 vaccination. The source of these receptors is an adult in good health.

V gene TRBV11-2 combines with J gene TRBJ2-5; D uncertain. V was shortened by 1 base and J by 1 base, with 7 bases between the two germline ends. Germline CDR1 reads SGHAT; CDR2 reads FQNNGV. The CDR3 has 14 amino acids. In DNA form, the CDR3 reads TGTGCCAGCAGCTTAGGGGCAGTCCAAGAGACCCAGTACTTC. As protein: CASSLGAVQETQYF.

The chain recombines TRBV5-1 with TRBJ2-3; D might be TRBD1 (6 bases). Trimming removed 0 bases from V and 3 bases from J, with 11 bases in between. CDR1 and CDR2 (germline): SGHRS, YFSETQ. The CDR3 is made up of 15 amino acids. The CDR3 loop reads CASSLASQGTDTQYF. CDR3 DNA sequence: TGCGCCAGCAGCTTGGCTAGCCAGGGGACAGATACGCAGTATTTT.

This rearrangement joins TRBV29-1 to TRBJ2-5; TRBD1 agrees at 9 bases. The CDR3 is 13 amino acids. V lost 7 bases, J lost 9 bases, and 12 bases stayed unmatched. Germline V gives CDR1 SQVTM, CDR2 ANQGSEA. The CDR3 coding sequence is TGCAGCGCTGCGGACAGGGGACTGATGGCCCAGTACTTC. Its protein is CSAADRGLMAQYF.

This clone was picked up a small number of times. V gene TRBV5-4 combines with J gene TRBJ2-1; weak D call: TRBD2 (5 bases). The V end was cut by 4 bases, the J end by 1 base, with 9 bases between. The V gene's germline CDR1 is SGHNT and CDR2 YYREEE (reference sequence). This CDR3 spans 14 amino acids. In nucleotides, the CDR3 is TGTGCCAGCAGCCCCCGAGGGTCCTACAATGAGCAGTTCTTC. It codes for CASSPRGSYNEQFF.

The V and J genes are TRBV18 and TRBJ1-1, with D maybe TRBD1 (6 bases). In germline, CDR1 is KGHSH, CDR2 LQKENI. Trimming took off 6 bases at V and 5 bases at J, with 13 bases between the two ends. This CDR3 is built from 13 residues. The CDR3 nucleotides read TGTGCCAGCTCCCAACAGGGAGGGACTGAAGCTTTCTTT. It is translated as CASSQQGGTEAFF.

This chain connects TRBV20-1 to TRBJ2-7; no definite D call. CDR1 and CDR2 from the germline V gene are DFQATT and SNEGSKA (reference sequence). The CDR3 extends over 9 amino acids. Trimming shortened V by 5 bases and J by 12 bases, and 11 bases separated the two germline ends. The CDR3 DNA is TGCAGTGCTCCCGAGAGTGGGTACTTC. This codes for CSAPESGYF.

The chain combines TRBV25-1 with TRBJ2-7; 12 nucleotides line up with TRBD1. The J segment lost 6 bases and the V segment lost 8 bases, leaving 8 bases of the junction unmatched. Germline V gives CDR1 MGHDK, CDR2 SYGVNS. The CDR3 is 14 residues long. This chain's CDR3 is CASLGQGAPGEQYF. Written as DNA, the CDR3 is TGTGCCAGCCTGGGACAGGGGGCGCCGGGCGAGCAGTACTTC.

The rearrangement joins TRBV29-1 to TRBJ2-1; TRBD2 agrees at 12 bases. CDR1 and CDR2 (germline): SQVTM, ANQGSEA. There are 14 residues in the CDR3. J was trimmed by 8 bases and V by 1 base; bases with no gene match: 3. CDR3 loop: CSVEGLAGGDEQFF. The CDR3 DNA sequence: TGCAGCGTTGAAGGGCTAGCGGGAGGGGATGAGCAGTTCTTC.

This clone was observed once. The chain joins TRBV7-9 to TRBJ2-5; D may be TRBD2 (6 bases). The germline gives CDR1 SEHNR, CDR2 FQNEAQ (reference sequence). Trimming shortened V by 3 bases and J by 0 bases, and 11 bases separated the two germline ends. The CDR3 covers 15 residues. DNA of the CDR3: TGTGCCAGCAGCTTCGGGACTCAGTACCAAGAGACCCAGTACTTC. This gives the protein CASSFGTQYQETQYF. Based on the CDR3 plus reference TRBV7-9 and TRBJ2-5, the full variable domain is DTGVSQNPRHKITKRGQNVTFRCDPISEHNRLYWYRQTLGQGPEFLTYFQNEAQLEKSRLLSDRFSAERPKGSFSTLEIQRTEQGDSAMYLCASSFGTQYQETQYFGPGTRLLVL.

The V gene is TRBV28, the J gene TRBJ2-5, with 7 positions matching TRBD1. The CDR3 runs 13 residues. The junction had 5 bases not matched to a gene; V was cut back by 8 bases and J by 2 bases. The germline V gene has CDR1 MDHEN and CDR2 SYDVKM. In nucleotides, the CDR3 is TGTGCCAGCCTACAGGGGTGGCAAGAGACCCAGTACTTC. Its protein product is CASLQGWQETQYF.